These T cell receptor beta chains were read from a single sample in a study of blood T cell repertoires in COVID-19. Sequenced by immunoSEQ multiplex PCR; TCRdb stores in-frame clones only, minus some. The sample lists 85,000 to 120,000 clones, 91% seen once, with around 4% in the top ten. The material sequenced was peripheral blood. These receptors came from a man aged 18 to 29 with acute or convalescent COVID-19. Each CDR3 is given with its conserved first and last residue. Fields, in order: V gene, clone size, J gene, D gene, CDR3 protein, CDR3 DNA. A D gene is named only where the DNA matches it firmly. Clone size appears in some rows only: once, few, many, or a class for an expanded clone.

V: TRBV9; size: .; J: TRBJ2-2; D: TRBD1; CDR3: CASSVGTGGLGTGELFF; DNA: TGTGCCAGCAGCGTAGGGACAGGGGGTTTAGGCACCGGGGAGCTGTTTTTT
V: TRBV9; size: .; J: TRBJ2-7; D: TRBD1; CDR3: CASSVDPMDRAGSYEQYF; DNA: TGTGCCAGCAGCGTAGACCCCATGGACAGGGCCGGCTCCTACGAGCAGTACTTC
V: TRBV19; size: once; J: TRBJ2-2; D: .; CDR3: CASSQGTGELFF; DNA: TGTGCCAGTAGTCAGGGTACCGGGGAGCTGTTTTTT
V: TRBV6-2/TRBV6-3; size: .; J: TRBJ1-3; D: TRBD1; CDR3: CASSYAWTGDLGNTIYF; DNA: TGTGCCAGCAGTTACGCGTGGACAGGGGATCTTGGAAACACCATATATTTT
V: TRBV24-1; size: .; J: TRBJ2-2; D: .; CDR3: CATLDSLTGELFF; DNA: TGTGCCACCCTGGACAGTCTCACCGGGGAGCTGTTTTTT
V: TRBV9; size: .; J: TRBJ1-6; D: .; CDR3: CASSSSSSYNSPLHF; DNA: TGTGCCAGCAGCTCATCCAGCTCCTATAATTCACCCCTCCACTTT
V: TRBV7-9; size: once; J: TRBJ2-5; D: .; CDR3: CASSGGQYQETQYF; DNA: TGTGCCAGCAGCGGAGGACAGTATCAAGAGACCCAGTACTTC
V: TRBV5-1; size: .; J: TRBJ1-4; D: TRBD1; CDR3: CASSLGAGGFKATNEKLFF; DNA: TGCGCCAGCAGCTTGGGGGCAGGGGGATTCAAGGCAACTAATGAAAAACTGTTTTTT
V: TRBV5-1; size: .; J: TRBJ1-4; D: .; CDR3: CASSFWGLMGATNEKLFF; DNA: TGCGCCAGCAGCTTCTGGGGGCTGATGGGGGCAACTAATGAAAAACTGTTTTTT
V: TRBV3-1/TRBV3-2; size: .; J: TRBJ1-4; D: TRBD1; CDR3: CASGLTGGRANEKLFF; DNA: TGTGCCAGCGGACTAACAGGGGGCAGAGCTAATGAAAAACTGTTTTTT
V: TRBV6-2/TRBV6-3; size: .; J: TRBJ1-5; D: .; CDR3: CASSPAQGRRNQPQHF; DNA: TGTGCCAGCAGTCCCGCCCAGGGAAGACGCAATCAGCCCCAGCATTTT
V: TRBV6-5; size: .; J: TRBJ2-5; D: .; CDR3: CASSYPGTETQYF; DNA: TGTGCCAGCAGTTACCCCGGGACTGAGACCCAGTACTTC
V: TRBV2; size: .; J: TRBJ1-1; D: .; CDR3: CASSEGIRSEAFF; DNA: TGTGCCAGCAGTGAAGGGATACGGAGCGAAGCTTTCTTT
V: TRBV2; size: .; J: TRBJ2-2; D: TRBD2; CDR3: CASSEGLAGTGELFF; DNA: TGTGCCAGCAGTGAAGGACTAGCGGGGACCGGGGAGCTGTTTTTT
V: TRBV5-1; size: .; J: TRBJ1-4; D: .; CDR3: CASSLMLQGSNEKLFF; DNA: TGCGCCAGCAGCCTAATGCTTCAGGGGTCTAATGAAAAACTGTTTTTT
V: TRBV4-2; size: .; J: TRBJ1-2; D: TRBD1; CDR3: CASSHPPGQGVTSYGYTF; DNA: TGTGCCAGCAGCCACCCCCCGGGACAGGGGGTAACTAGCTATGGCTACACCTTC
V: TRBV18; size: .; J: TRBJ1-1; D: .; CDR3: CASSPARGNTEAFF; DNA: TGTGCCAGCTCACCAGCGCGGGGGAACACTGAAGCTTTCTTT
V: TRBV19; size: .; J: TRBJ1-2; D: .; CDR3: CASSNPGGAIYGYTF; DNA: TGTGCCAGTAGTAACCCCGGGGGGGCGATCTATGGCTACACCTTC
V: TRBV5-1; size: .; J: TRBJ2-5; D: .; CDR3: CASSHGVQAYQETQYF; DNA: TGCGCCAGCAGCCACGGGGTGCAGGCGTACCAAGAGACCCAGTACTTC
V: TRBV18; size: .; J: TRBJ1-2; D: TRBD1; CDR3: CASSPQGADYGYTF; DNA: TGTGCCAGCTCACCTCAGGGGGCTGACTATGGCTACACCTTC
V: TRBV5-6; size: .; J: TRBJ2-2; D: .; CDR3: CASSLWGPLGTGELFF; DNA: TGTGCCAGCAGCTTGTGGGGGCCCCTGGGAACCGGGGAGCTGTTTTTT
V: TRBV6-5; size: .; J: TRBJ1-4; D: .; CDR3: CASSPRGGLSEKLFF; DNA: TGTGCCAGCAGTCCGCGAGGGGGATTGAGTGAAAAACTGTTTTTT
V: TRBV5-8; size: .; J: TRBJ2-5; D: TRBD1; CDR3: CASNPRTVRTGIRETQYF; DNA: TGTGCCAGCAACCCGCGAACGGTTCGGACAGGGATAAGAGAGACCCAGTACTTC
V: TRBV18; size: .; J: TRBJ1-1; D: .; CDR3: CASSPNLQGNTEAFF; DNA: TGTGCCAGCTCACCAAACTTACAGGGGAACACTGAAGCTTTCTTT
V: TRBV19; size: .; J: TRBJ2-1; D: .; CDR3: CASSIAGTVNNEQFF; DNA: TGTGCCAGTAGTATAGCCGGGACTGTCAACAATGAGCAGTTCTTC
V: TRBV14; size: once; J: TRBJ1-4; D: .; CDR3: CASRVTGTSNEKLFF; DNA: TGTGCCAGCAGGGTTACAGGCACGAGTAATGAAAAACTGTTTTTT
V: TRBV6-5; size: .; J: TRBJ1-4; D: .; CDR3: CASRSIGADEKLFF; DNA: TGTGCCAGCAGGTCGATTGGGGCTGATGAAAAACTGTTTTTT
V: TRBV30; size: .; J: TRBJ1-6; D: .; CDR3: CAWSRDGRGNSPLHF; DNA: TGTGCCTGGAGTCGGGATGGCAGGGGAAATTCACCCCTCCACTTT
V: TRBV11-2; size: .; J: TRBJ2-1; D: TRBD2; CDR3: CASSFRPGTSEYNEQFF; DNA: TGTGCCAGCAGCTTCCGACCCGGGACTAGCGAGTACAATGAGCAGTTCTTC
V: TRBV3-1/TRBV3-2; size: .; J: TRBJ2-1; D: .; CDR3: CASSHRVQDEQFF; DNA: TGTGCCAGCAGCCACAGGGTACAAGATGAGCAGTTCTTC
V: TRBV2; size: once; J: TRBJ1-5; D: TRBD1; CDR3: CASSPDRGRNQPQHF; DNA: TGTGCCAGCAGTCCCGACAGGGGCCGCAATCAGCCCCAGCATTTT
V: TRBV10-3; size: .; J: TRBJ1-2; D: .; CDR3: CAISEDRQAYGYTF; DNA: TGTGCCATCAGTGAGGACAGACAAGCCTATGGCTACACCTTC
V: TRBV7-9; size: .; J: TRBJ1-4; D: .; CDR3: CASSPRREGEKLFF; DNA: TGTGCCAGCAGCCCGCGGAGGGAGGGTGAAAAACTGTTTTTT
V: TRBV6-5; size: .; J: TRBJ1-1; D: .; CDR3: CASSYGRWQGTFF; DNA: TGTGCCAGCAGTTACGGAAGGTGGCAGGGGACTTTCTTT
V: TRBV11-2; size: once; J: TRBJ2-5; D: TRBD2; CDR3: CASSFRLDSGEETQYF; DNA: TGTGCCAGCAGCTTCAGGTTGGATAGCGGGGAAGAGACCCAGTACTTC
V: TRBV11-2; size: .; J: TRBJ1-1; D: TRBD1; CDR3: CASSLRTGLGEAFF; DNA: TGTGCCAGCAGCTTAAGGACAGGGCTCGGCGAAGCTTTCTTT
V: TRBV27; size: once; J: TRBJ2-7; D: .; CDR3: CASSGFDRYPGYEQYF; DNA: TGTGCCAGCAGTGGGTTCGACAGGTACCCGGGCTACGAGCAGTACTTC
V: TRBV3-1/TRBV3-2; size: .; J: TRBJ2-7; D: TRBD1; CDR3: CASSQDRGPALF; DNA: TGTGCCAGCAGCCAGGACAGGGGGCCTGCCTTGTTC
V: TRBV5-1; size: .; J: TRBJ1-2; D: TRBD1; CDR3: CASSTSGTGNNYGYTF; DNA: TGCGCCAGCAGCACGAGCGGGACAGGGAACAACTATGGCTACACCTTC
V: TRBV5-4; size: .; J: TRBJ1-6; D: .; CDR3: CASSPTQGPPLHF; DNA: TGTGCCAGCAGCCCTACTCAGGGGCCACCCCTCCACTTT
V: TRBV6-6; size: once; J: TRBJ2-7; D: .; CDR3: CASVSTGGRAYEQYF; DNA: TGTGCCAGCGTGAGTACAGGGGGGAGGGCCTACGAGCAGTACTTC
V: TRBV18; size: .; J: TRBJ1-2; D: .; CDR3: CASSPNRDGYTF; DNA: TGTGCCAGCTCACCAAATCGGGATGGCTACACCTTC
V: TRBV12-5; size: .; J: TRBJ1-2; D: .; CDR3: CASGLRQGGDGYTF; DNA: TGTGCTAGTGGTTTGCGTCAGGGAGGAGATGGCTACACCTTC
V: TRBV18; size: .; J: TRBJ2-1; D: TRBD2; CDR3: CASSPPGLANNEQFF; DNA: TGTGCCAGCTCACCTCCTGGACTAGCCAACAATGAGCAGTTCTTC